The sequence of this T cell receptor (beta chain) was determined in a study of blood T cell repertoires in COVID-19 (dated by TCRdb to 2018 to 2021). Looking at the study overall: Samples from collaborators originated in the United States, Italy and Spain and spanned both the acute and convalescent phases of COVID-19. The repertoires were released in a freely available public database meant as a resource for research on the immune response to SARS-CoV-2. The prospective study material was composed of cDNA or gDNA derived from T cells, B-cell-depleted T cells, or PBMCs. The samples were drawn from two sources: the first 160 participants of the ongoing ImmuneRACE study, and fewer than 1,500 subjects contributed by 6 global collaborators. Sample metadata almost always included a de-identified subject ID, COVID-19 status, age in years and sex. Where available, HLA class I and class II types were taken from metadata supplied by the sample provider and were not determined by assay-based typing. Subjects who had been exposed to COVID-19, were actively infected with it, or had recovered from it provided the deeply sampled blood TCRbeta repertoires that made up the dataset. What the work shows at the level of the full study, not this receptor alone: The quantity of clinical and demographic metadata differed by source and by participant and was supplied without curation.

TCRbeta CDR3 regions were amplified from genomic DNA using the immunoSEQ Assay, a bias-controlled multiplex PCR. In the authors' own workflow: Within the assay, amplification of reference gene primers was used to estimate how many nucleated cells each sample contained. To quantify the absolute abundance of each unique TCRbeta CDR3 rearrangement, sequence reads were collapsed and filtered. For each sample, productive Simpson clonality was calculated by taking the square root of Simpson's diversity index across productive rearrangements. In TCRdb, the immuneACCESS table is reduced to in-frame sequences with V and J assigned. These tables do not hold every clone; where another copy was compared, an unresolved V gene accounts for under half, and the others remain unexplained. V and J calls and clone size are given by that table; D and trimming were obtained from the DNA. For this sample there are 400,000 to 500,000 clones; approximately 91% appear just once. Less than 1.5% of the sample belongs to the ten largest clones.

A word on this clone: Its binding antigen is unknown. Within one base of it there is no much larger clone, and no base qualities were kept.

Enrolling through a virtual design, the prospective study's participants ranged in age from roughly 18 to 90 years and lived across around 25 United States geographic areas. To assign participants to cohorts, the prospective study relied on clinical history that participants themselves reported in a screening survey and a study questionnaire. Exposed participants were defined as having been in contact with someone with a PCR-confirmed or clinician-diagnosed COVID-19 case within 2 weeks of study entry. Each participant in the prospective study had whole blood, serum and a nasopharyngeal or oropharyngeal swab collected by mobile phlebotomists. Participants in the prospective study had the option to provide additional blood draws and questionnaires over an approximately 2-month period. Before DNA extraction, prospective study blood samples were shipped either frozen or at room temperature. The junction shows trimming of 3 bases on V and 1 base on J, plus 6 bases between the germline ends. The CDR3 runs 13 residues from the cysteine to the phenylalanine. Left in the record is the CDR3 DNA by itself, 39 bases read in frame from the first base. CDR1 and CDR2, per the germline V gene (reference sequence), are LNHDA and SQIVND.

The receptor was isolated from a woman between 18 and 30 years old who had been exposed to COVID-19. This receptor chain uses TRBV19 and TRBJ1-1, with the identity of the D gene unclear. Sequenced material: PBMCs or T cells enriched from blood (not recorded which). The bases read TGTGCCAGTAGTATCACGCGGAACACTGAAGCTTTCTTT. This codes for CASSITRNTEAFF.